This entry lists 31 T cell receptor beta chains sequenced from one sample in a study of T cell responses to AZD1222 COVID-19 vaccine. Libraries were prepared by immunoSEQ multiplex PCR; TCRdb keeps only in-frame clonotypes and omits some of them. The profile covers around 50,000 clones, with around 86% appearing a single time and approximately 15% taken by the ten largest. The input for sequencing was peripheral blood, taken on day 0 of AZD1222 vaccination. Source of these receptors: an adult in good health.

The V gene is TRBV13, the J gene TRBJ2-7; 11 positions agree with TRBD2. With 4 bases clipped from V and 4 bases from J, the junction kept 9 bases outside the gene matches. Germline CDR1 reads PRHDT; CDR2 reads FYEKMQ (reference sequence). The length of the CDR3 is 16 residues. The CDR3 nucleotides read TGTGCCAGCAGCTCAACTGGGACTAGCGGTAAATACGAGCAGTACTTC. Protein product: CASSSTGTSGKYEQYF.

This chain uses TRBV9 with TRBJ2-3; D is unclear. The length of the CDR3 is 14 residues. The germline V and J ends were trimmed by 0 bases and 5 bases, with 10 bases remaining between them. The germline CDR1 and CDR2 sequences are SGDLS and YYNGEE. CDR3 in DNA: TGTGCCAGCAGCGTAGGAGATCTGGGAGATACGCAGTATTTT. Translating it yields CASSVGDLGDTQYF. The whole variable domain, filled in from reference TRBV9 and TRBJ2-3, reads DSGVTQTPKHLITATGQRVTLRCSPRSGDLSVYWYQQSLDQGLQFLIQYYNGEERAKGNILERFSAQQFPDLHSELNLSSLELGDSALYFCASSVGDLGDTQYFGPGTRLTVL.

The chain is built from TRBV5-1 and TRBJ1-2; 8 nucleotides align to TRBD1. This CDR3 spans 16 amino acids. The V gene end was trimmed by 3 bases and the J gene end by 5 bases; junction bases not matched to a gene: 12. Germline V gene sequence: CDR1 SGHRS, CDR2 YFSETQ. The CDR3 protein is CASSWGSDRGDYGYTF. The CDR3 nucleotides read TGCGCCAGCAGCTGGGGAAGTGACAGGGGTGATTATGGCTACACCTTC. Filled out from reference TRBV5-1 and TRBJ1-2, the complete variable domain reads KAGVTQTPRYLIKTRGQQVTLSCSPISGHRSVSWYQQTPGQGLQFLFEYFSETQRNKGNFPGRFSGRQFSNSRSEMNVSTLELGDSALYLCASSWGSDRGDYGYTFGSGTRLTVV.

The genes are TRBV14 and TRBJ1-3; D remains ambiguous. The V end was cut by 2 bases, the J end by 7 bases, with 24 bases between. CDR1 and CDR2 (germline): SGHDN, FVKESK. The CDR3 contains 18 residues. In DNA form, the CDR3 reads TGTGCCAGCAGCCAATCTTTGGGTTCGGGCGAACGACGCAACACCATATATTTT. Translated, it gives CASSQSLGSGERRNTIYF.

As DNA, the CDR3 is TGTGCCAGCAAGCGGGGGTCCTACAATGAGCAGTTCTTC. Protein: CASKRGSYNEQFF. The chain has TRBV6-5 and TRBJ2-1; 8 bases agree with TRBD2. Germline CDR1 MNHEY, CDR2 SVGAGI. This CDR3 region has 13 residues. Trimming at V came to 7 bases and at J to 1 base, leaving 0 bases not matched to a gene.

The rearrangement uses TRBV28 and TRBJ1-4; possible D gene TRBD1, 6 bases. The CDR3 runs 15 residues. The ends were cut back, 3 bases at V and 3 bases at J, with 11 bases in the middle. CDR1 is MDHEN and CDR2 is SYDVKM in the germline V gene. For the CDR3, the DNA is TGTGCCAGCAGTTTGTGGTCAGGGGCTAATGAAAAACTGTTTTTT. Amino acids: CASSLWSGANEKLFF.

The chain employs TRBV6-5 and TRBJ1-5; D is perhaps TRBD1 (5 bases). The CDR3 runs 13 residues. Germline assignment: CDR1 MNHEY and CDR2 SVGAGI. Trimming cost V 6 bases and J 0 bases, with 6 bases left between them. The CDR3 loop reads CASRGVSNQPQHF. The CDR3 DNA reads TGTGCCAGCAGAGGGGTTAGCAATCAGCCCCAGCATTTT.

V usage is TRBV28 and J usage is TRBJ1-2, with D perhaps TRBD1 (6 bases). V was cut by 7 bases and J by 2 bases, with 20 bases left in between. The CDR3 is 16 amino acids. Germline V gene lookup returns CDR1 MDHEN and CDR2 SYDVKM. The CDR3 DNA reads TGTGCCAGCAACCGCCACCCTGGGGACATCAACTATGGCTACACCTTC. Encoded protein: CASNRHPGDINYGYTF.

The chain couples TRBV11-3 to TRBJ2-7, with 9 bases fitting TRBD1. The germline V gene has CDR1 SGHNT and CDR2 YENEEA. The junction had 6 bases not matched to a gene; V was cut back by 5 bases and J by 4 bases. The CDR3 spans 14 residues. CDR3 DNA sequence: TGTGCCAGCAGCCCGGGACAGGGTTCGTACGAGCAGTACTTC. It is translated as CASSPGQGSYEQYF.

J is TRBJ1-3 and V is TRBV7-2; TRBD1 matches at 7 bases. Germline loops: CDR1 SGHTA, CDR2 FQGNSA. This CDR3 is built from 15 residues. V was clipped by 0 bases and J by 1 base; unmatched bases: 0. In nucleotides, the CDR3 is TGTGCCAGCAGCTTAGCGACAGGGTCTGGAAACACCATATATTTT. Amino acids: CASSLATGSGNTIYF. The full variable domain, rest sourced from reference TRBV7-2 and TRBJ1-3, is GAGVSQSPSNKVTEKGKDVELRCDPISGHTALYWYRQSLGQGLEFLIYFQGNSAPDKSGLPSDRFSAERTGGSVSTLTIQRTQQEDSAVYLCASSLATGSGNTIYFGEGSWLTVV.

The CDR3 is CASSLGPSGRDNEQFF. CDR3 nucleotides: TGTGCCAGCAGCTTAGGGCCTAGCGGGCGAGACAATGAGCAGTTCTTC. The V gene is TRBV7-9, the J gene TRBJ2-1; 8 bases map to TRBD2. Germline V lookup: CDR1 SEHNR, CDR2 FQNEAQ (reference sequence). Losses at the gene ends were 1 base for V and 5 bases for J; bases not matched to a gene: 7. This CDR3 comprises 16 residues. Looking up the rest from reference TRBV7-9 and TRBJ2-1 gives the full variable domain: DTGVSQNPRHKITKRGQNVTFRCDPISEHNRLYWYRQTLGQGPEFLTYFQNEAQLEKSRLLSDRFSAERPKGSFSTLEIQRTEQGDSAMYLCASSLGPSGRDNEQFFGPGTRLTVL.

Points on this clone: The sample holds other DNA sequences that translate to the same CDR3. J is TRBJ2-7 and V is TRBV5-1; 10 nucleotides agree with TRBD1. The CDR3 runs to 14 residues. The germline V gene encodes CDR1 SGHRS and CDR2 YFSETQ. Trimming removed 0 bases from V and 4 bases from J; junction bases left unmatched: 1. The DNA of the CDR3 is TGCGCCAGCAGCTTGGGACAGGGGGCTTACGAGCAGTACTTC. This translates into CASSLGQGAYEQYF.

The V gene is TRBV28, the J gene TRBJ1-2; D remains ambiguous. This CDR3 region has 15 residues. V lost 2 bases, J lost 5 bases, and 15 bases lay in between. Germline CDR1 reads MDHEN; CDR2 reads SYDVKM. In nucleotides, the CDR3 is TGTGCCAGCAGTTTAGGTTGGCAGGCCAATTATGGCTACACCTTC. Residues: CASSLGWQANYGYTF.

There are a few counts of this clone. This rearrangement joins TRBV24-1 to TRBJ2-2; D is unclear. Trimming stripped 0 bases from V and 6 bases from J, with 10 bases between. Germline V CDR1 and CDR2: KGHDR, SFDVKD. The CDR3 has 15 amino acids. The CDR3 is CATSDLRLEAGELFF. CDR3 sequence (DNA): TGTGCCACCAGTGATTTGCGCCTAGAGGCCGGGGAGCTGTTTTTT.

This clone is deemed medium-sized. This chain links TRBV28 with TRBJ1-5, with 7 nucleotides matching TRBD1. In germline, CDR1 is MDHEN, CDR2 SYDVKM. With 3 bases clipped from V and 6 bases from J, the junction kept 11 bases outside the gene matches. The CDR3 runs to 16 residues. The CDR3 DNA follows: TGTGCCAGCAGTTTCCCGGACAGGTACCGGGGTCAGCCCCAGCATTTT. Translated: CASSFPDRYRGQPQHF.

This sequence joins TRBV7-9 and TRBJ1-3; TRBD1 matches at 7 bases. The J segment lost 0 bases and the V segment lost 1 base, leaving 3 bases of the junction unmatched. CDR3 length: 16 amino acids. The germline CDR1 and CDR2 sequences are SEHNR and FQNEAQ (reference sequence). CDR3 in DNA: TGTGCCAGCAGCTTAGGGACAGGAGACTCTGGAAACACCATATATTTT. Translation: CASSLGTGDSGNTIYF.

The V and J genes are TRBV6-5 and TRBJ1-2; D may be TRBD1 (5 bases). The CDR3 consists of 15 residues. V lost 9 bases to trimming and J lost 5 bases, with 22 bases between them. Germline CDR1 MNHEY, CDR2 SVGAGI. CDR3 region: CASKTGGNRVYGYTF. CDR3 DNA: TGTGCCAGTAAAACAGGTGGTAACCGAGTTTATGGCTACACCTTC.

The genes are TRBV24-1 and TRBJ2-3, with D unresolved. Trimming shortened V by 4 bases and J by 4 bases, and 8 bases separated the two germline ends. The CDR3 has 13 amino acids. From germline, CDR1 is KGHDR and CDR2 SFDVKD. CDR3 nucleotide sequence: TGTGCCACCAGTGACCCTTATTCAGATACGCAGTATTTT. Amino acid sequence: CATSDPYSDTQYF.

The chain links TRBV7-2 to TRBJ2-1; 9 bases map to TRBD2. The CDR3 sequence is 16 residues long. V lost 4 bases, J lost 3 bases, and 7 bases stayed unmatched. Germline V lookup: CDR1 SGHTA, CDR2 FQGNSA. The CDR3 is CASSSPIAGVYNEQFF. CDR3 nucleotides: TGTGCCAGCAGCTCCCCAATAGCGGGAGTCTACAATGAGCAGTTCTTC.

This clone appeared a single time. This chain joins TRBV7-9 and TRBJ1-2; the D is unclear. Deletions cut 1 base from V and 8 bases from J, with 11 bases between. The CDR3 loop spans 13 amino acids. Germline V gene lookup returns CDR1 SEHNR and CDR2 FQNEAQ (reference sequence). CDR3: CASSLVEGRGYTF. CDR3 bases: TGTGCCAGCAGCTTAGTTGAGGGTAGGGGCTACACCTTC. The full variable domain, its missing parts supplied by reference TRBV7-9 and TRBJ1-2, is DTGVSQNPRHKITKRGQNVTFRCDPISEHNRLYWYRQTLGQGPEFLTYFQNEAQLEKSRLLSDRFSAERPKGSFSTLEIQRTEQGDSAMYLCASSLVEGRGYTFGSGTRLTVV.

The gene calls are TRBV19 and TRBJ1-4; TRBD1 might be the D (5 bases). Trimming took off 8 bases at V and 2 bases at J, with 9 bases between the two ends. The CDR3 covers 13 residues. Germline assignment: CDR1 LNHDA and CDR2 SQIVND (reference sequence). The CDR3, as DNA: TGTGCCAGTCAGGGTTGGACTAATGAAAAACTGTTTTTT. This translates into CASQGWTNEKLFF.

The chain links TRBV12-3 or TRBV12-4 to TRBJ2-1; D gene ambiguous. With 5 bases removed from V and 10 bases from J, the gap between germline ends came to 12 bases. The CDR3 is made up of 12 amino acids. In DNA, the CDR3 is TGTGCCAGCAGTCAAGAGCGAGAAGAGCAGTTCTTC. Translating gives CASSQEREEQFF.

The rearrangement uses TRBV9 and TRBJ1-2; the match to TRBD1 covers 9 bases. Trimming removed 0 bases from V and 0 bases from J; junction bases left unmatched: 9. Germline V gives CDR1 SGDLS, CDR2 YYNGEE. CDR3 length equals 18 residues. The CDR3 spells CASSVGPGTGIPNYGYTF. CDR3 sequence (DNA): TGTGCCAGCAGCGTAGGACCCGGGACAGGGATTCCTAACTATGGCTACACCTTC.

V gene TRBV19 combines with J gene TRBJ1-3; D possibly corresponds to TRBD1 (6 bases). Germline assignment: CDR1 LNHDA and CDR2 SQIVND (reference sequence). The CDR3 contains 16 residues. The ends were cut back, 5 bases at V and 3 bases at J, with 17 bases in the middle. DNA for the CDR3: TGTGCCAGTAGTCGAACTGTACAGGGAAATGGAAACACCATATATTTT. This gives the protein CASSRTVQGNGNTIYF.

The V and J genes are TRBV10-3 and TRBJ1-2; D not resolved. Trimming cost V 0 bases and J 8 bases, with 13 bases left between them. Germline V CDR1 and CDR2: ENHRY, SYGVKD. The CDR3 is 14 amino acids. CDR3 sequence reads: CAISESRGGGGYTF. CDR3 sequence (DNA): TGTGCCATCAGTGAGTCGCGGGGTGGTGGGGGCTACACCTTC.

In this sample, this clone turned up once. This may come from a read error, since a much larger clone is one base off. V and J are TRBV6-4 and TRBJ2-2; D call uncertain. The V end was cut by 2 bases, the J end by 3 bases, with 4 bases between. The CDR3 is made up of 13 amino acids. The germline CDR1 and CDR2 sequences are MRHNA and SNTAGT. CDR3 nucleotide sequence: TGTGCCAGCAGTGACGGGGACACCGGGGAGCTGTTTTTT. As protein: CASSDGDTGELFF.

CDR3 nucleotides: TGTGCCAGCAGCCAAACAGGGGGCGCGAAGGCAGAGCAGTTCTTC. Translating it yields CASSQTGGAKAEQFF. The gene calls are TRBV3-1 (or the pseudogene TRBV3-2) and TRBJ2-1, with 9 nucleotides matching TRBD1. The CDR3 sequence is 15 residues long. V shed 2 bases, J shed 10 bases, and the junction held 9 bases outside the gene matches. Germline CDR1 and CDR2: LGHDT and YNNKEL (reference sequence).

The gene calls are TRBV28 and TRBJ1-1; D gene uncertain. This CDR3 comprises 13 residues. Trimming left V 3 bases short and J 10 bases short, with 15 bases between. Germline V gene sequence: CDR1 MDHEN, CDR2 SYDVKM. The CDR3 nucleotides read TGTGCCAGCAGTTTCCAGCCACCCTCCGGAGCTTTCTTT. It yields the protein CASSFQPPSGAFF.

The chain carries TRBV28 and TRBJ2-7; D not resolved. The germline CDR1 and CDR2 sequences are MDHEN and SYDVKM. V dropped 4 bases and J dropped 2 bases, with 3 bases sitting between them. This CDR3 spans 11 amino acids. As DNA, the CDR3 is TGTGCCAGCAGTTGGGCCTACGAGCAGTACTTC. Its translation is CASSWAYEQYF.

Here the CDR3 DNA reads TGTGCCAGCAGCGGGGCCAGTGGCTCAATTAATTCACCCCTCCACTTT. Its protein product is CASSGASGSINSPLHF. The genes are TRBV5-4 and TRBJ1-6; D possibly corresponds to TRBD1 (5 bases). The length of the CDR3 is 16 residues. Per the germline V gene, CDR1 is SGHNT and CDR2 is YYREEE (reference sequence). Trimming took 4 bases from V and 6 from J, leaving 17 bases between them.

This chain uses TRBV7-3 with TRBJ1-1; unclear D gene. The CDR3 spans 15 residues. The V end lost 5 bases, the J end lost 5 bases, and 18 bases lay between the germline ends. Per germline, CDR1 SGHTA and CDR2 FQGTGA. The CDR3 spells CASSTNPERGTEAFF. The CDR3 nucleotides read TGTGCCAGCAGCACAAACCCCGAACGGGGAACTGAAGCTTTCTTT.